The source of this TCR beta chain is a study of blood T cell repertoires in COVID-19. About the research overall: Material from acute and convalescent COVID-19 was sourced from the United States, Italy and Spain. Nucleic acid was either cDNA or gDNA, and it came from T cells, B-cell-depleted T cells, or PBMCs.

Germline CDR1 is SGHKS and CDR2 is YYEKEE (reference sequence). The CDR3 runs to 14 residues. Trimming cost V 2 bases and J 6 bases; bases outside gene matches: 4. Some clones are missing from TCRdb's copy, which holds only in-frame ones; the method was immunoSEQ multiplex PCR. The sample carries a few hundred thousand clones, 70% to 90% recorded once. V usage is TRBV5-5 and J usage is TRBJ1-2; 10 bases fit TRBD1. This receptor was identified in a man aged 18 to 35 with active or convalescent COVID-19. The sequencing input was peripheral blood. The CDR3 here is CASSFPGQGNGYTF. CDR3 DNA: TGTGCCAGCAGCTTTCCGGGACAGGGGAATGGCTACACCTTC. The variable domain in full, completed from reference TRBV5-5 and TRBJ1-2, reads DAGVTQSPTHLIKTRGQQVTLRCSPISGHKSVSWYQQVLGQGPQFIFQYYEKEERGRGNFPDRFSARQFPNYSSELNVNALLLGDSALYLCASSFPGQGNGYTFGSGTRLTVV.